One T cell receptor beta chain is described in this entry. The antigen remains unidentified. The sample is drawn from a study of cytomegalovirus exposure and HLA in healthy donors. PCR used 60 Vbeta primers and 13 Jbeta primers. Authors' methods: A follow-up analysis tallied some 80 million unique TCR beta chains, approximately 11 million shared. Assay used: immunoSEQ multiplex PCR; TCRdb lists only in-frame clones, some missing. That table supplies the V and J calls and clone size; D and trimming were determined from the DNA. The profile covers approximately 76,000 clones, with 70% to 85% appearing a single time and 2% to 2.5% taken by the ten largest. Study conclusions and caveats: The majority of TCR sequences were rare, yet some public TCRs appeared in many donors. In a later analysis, productive TCRs from donors in an Asian-associated ancestry cluster reportedly carried fewer N-insertions than the cohort mean.

In germline, CDR1 is SGHRS, CDR2 YFSETQ. The CDR3 length is 19 residues. The V and J ends lost 0 bases and 3 bases, in that order; junction bases with no gene match: 13. V and J are TRBV5-1 and TRBJ2-5, with 11 bases identical to TRBD2. This sequence originates from a man aged 25-45 years in good health and CMV-seronegative. The sample comprised PBMCs. The CDR3 DNA follows: TGCGCCAGCAGCTTGGTAGGGGCTAGCGGGAGGACTAAGAAAGAGACCCAGTACTTC. As protein: CASSLVGASGRTKKETQYF.